Below, 5 T cell receptor beta chains from the same sample are listed, as sequenced in a study of T cells after yellow fever vaccination. MiXCR was run by TCRdb on the 5' RACE reads, yielding one entry per CDR3 protein. Of over 200,000 distinct CDR3 sequences detected, around 6.7% appear once; the ten largest clones hold 1.1%. Sample: CD4+ T cells sorted from PBMCs, taken on the day of the yellow fever booster vaccination. The receptors were sampled from a man in his thirties or forties who received the YFV17D yellow fever vaccine.

This clonotype occurred many times. This rearrangement joins TRBV28 to TRBJ1-2; D is perhaps TRBD1 (5 bases). The CDR3 totals 12 residues. The germline V and J ends were trimmed by 5 bases and 3 bases, with 7 bases remaining between them. Germline V CDR1 and CDR2: MDHEN, SYDVKM. The CDR3 DNA reads as TGTGCCAGCAGTGAACAGGACTATGGCTACACCTTC. Amino acids: CASSEQDYGYTF.

The chain joins TRBV28 to TRBJ2-1; 7 bases line up with TRBD1. The CDR3 sequence is 15 residues long. J was trimmed by 1 base and V by 4 bases; bases with no gene match: 4. CDR1 and CDR2 from the germline V gene are MDHEN and SYDVKM. The CDR3 DNA follows: TGTGCCAGCAGTTCCCACAGGGGATCCTACAATGAGCAGTTCTTC. Its protein is CASSSHRGSYNEQFF.

This clonotype came up many times. The chain combines TRBV7-2 with TRBJ2-1; D perhaps matches TRBD2 (5 bases). The V and J ends lost 6 bases and 7 bases respectively, with 13 bases between them. In germline, CDR1 is SGHTA, CDR2 FQGNSA. This CDR3 is built from 13 residues. The CDR3 nucleotides are TGTGCCAGCAGGCAAGCTCGGGATAATGAGCAGTTCTTC. Translated, it gives CASRQARDNEQFF.

This clonotype was counted many times. The V gene is TRBV5-1, the J gene TRBJ2-5; 8 positions match TRBD1. J lost 2 bases, V lost 2 bases, and 2 bases had no gene match. CDR3 size: 14 residues. The germline gives CDR1 SGHRS, CDR2 YFSETQ. The CDR3, as DNA: TGCGCCAGCAGCTTAAGACAGGGGCAAGAGACCCAGTACTTC. It yields the protein CASSLRQGQETQYF.

This clonotype was counted a single time. The gene calls are TRBV19 and TRBJ2-3; a weak D match, TRBD2 (5 bases). Trimming stripped 6 bases from V and 4 bases from J, with 11 bases between. Per the germline V gene, CDR1 is LNHDA and CDR2 is SQIVND (reference sequence). The CDR3 covers 13 residues. CDR3: CASRSGFPDTQYF. CDR3 sequence (DNA): TGTGCCAGTAGGTCGGGATTCCCAGATACGCAGTATTTT.